Presented here are 5 T cell receptor beta chains from one specimen sequenced in a study of T cell responses to AZD1222 COVID-19 vaccine. Here immunoSEQ multiplex PCR was the method, and the copy in TCRdb shows in-frame clones only, minus some. The sample gives about 140,000 clones, 85% to 95% of which show up once; more than 0.7% is in the top ten. This material consisted of peripheral blood, taken on day 0 of MenACWY control vaccination. The receptor source for this set is an adult in good health.

This chain links TRBV7-2 with TRBJ1-2; TRBD1 aligns across 9 bases. The CDR3 totals 15 residues. After removal of 0 bases from V and 8 bases from J, the junction contained 7 bases not matched to a gene. Germline V gives CDR1 SGHTA, CDR2 FQGNSA. CDR3 bases: TGTGCCAGCAGCTTAGCGGCGGACAGGGGTGGCGGCTACACCTTC. As protein: CASSLAADRGGGYTF.

The chain combines TRBV7-2 with TRBJ2-1; a weak D match, TRBD2 (6 bases). Germline V gene lookup returns CDR1 SGHTA and CDR2 FQGNSA. The CDR3 covers 14 residues. V was shortened by 2 bases and J by 11 bases, with 16 bases between the two germline ends. CDR3 residues: CASSLRSGELKQFF. DNA for the CDR3: TGTGCCAGCAGCTTACGATCGGGGGAATTGAAGCAGTTCTTC.

This chain uses TRBV11-2 with TRBJ2-1, with D tentatively TRBD2 (5 bases). Germline lookup yields CDR1 SGHAT and CDR2 FQNNGV. The V and J ends lost 3 bases and 8 bases respectively, with 11 bases between them. This CDR3 is built from 13 residues. The CDR3 region has the DNA TGTGCCAGCAGCTTTGGGTACGGGGATGAGCAGTTCTTC. It codes for CASSFGYGDEQFF.

The count of this clone is one. The chain combines TRBV19 with TRBJ2-3; tentative D call: TRBD2 (6 bases). V lost 4 bases and J 1 base, leaving 12 bases between the germline ends. Germline V gene sequence: CDR1 LNHDA, CDR2 SQIVND (reference sequence). The CDR3 length is 15 residues. The CDR3 is CASSKGRERTDTQYF. In nucleotides, the CDR3 is TGTGCCAGTAGTAAGGGTCGGGAGCGCACAGATACGCAGTATTTT.

This sequence joins TRBV7-8 and TRBJ1-2, with D maybe TRBD1 (6 bases). Deletions cut 2 bases from V and 8 bases from J, with 9 bases between. Germline assignment: CDR1 SGHVS and CDR2 FQNEAQ. The length of the CDR3 is 12 residues. DNA of the CDR3: TGTGCCAGCAGCTTAACAGGGCCGGGCTACACCTTC. It is translated as CASSLTGPGYTF. The whole variable domain, remainder taken from reference TRBV7-8 and TRBJ1-2, is GAGVSQSPRYKVAKRGQDVALRCDPISGHVSLFWYQQALGQGPEFLTYFQNEAQLDKSGLPSDRFFAERPEGSVSTLKIQRTQQEDSAVYLCASSLTGPGYTFGSGTRLTVV.